These T cell receptor beta chains were read from a single sample in a study of blood T cell repertoires in COVID-19. The protocol was immunoSEQ multiplex PCR, while the TCRdb copy is restricted to in-frame clones and leaves out a portion. The table shows roughly 380,000 clones, with about 89% occurring only once. Specimen: peripheral blood. These receptors originate from a woman aged 40 to 49 with COVID-19, enrolled during active disease. CDR3s include the opening cysteine and the closing phenylalanine or tryptophan. The D gene is left open where the match is weak. Part of the rows lack a size; the others show once, few, many or a class for expanded clones.

j_call	v_call	clone_size	d_call	cdr3_length	cdr3_aa	cdr3_nt
TRBJ1-3	TRBV7-9	NA	TRBD1	17	CASSFHTGTGDGNTIYF	TGTGCCAGCAGCTTTCATACCGGGACAGGGGACGGAAACACCATATATTTT
TRBJ1-6	TRBV5-4	NA	TRBD1	15	CASSFAGQGHSPLHF	TGTGCCAGCAGCTTTGCCGGACAGGGCCATTCACCCCTCCACTTT
TRBJ1-5	TRBV19	NA	TRBD1	13	CASSGTGVQPQHF	TGTGCCAGTAGTGGGACAGGGGTTCAGCCCCAGCATTTT
TRBJ1-2	TRBV7-2	NA	NA	15	CASTLETGRATGYTF	TGTGCCAGCACCTTAGAGACTGGCAGGGCTACTGGCTACACCTTC
TRBJ1-2	TRBV27	NA	NA	12	CASSSSPYGYTF	TGTGCCAGCAGTTCGAGTCCCTATGGCTACACCTTC
TRBJ1-2	TRBV28	once	NA	12	CASSYRDYGYTF	TGTGCCAGCAGTTACAGGGACTATGGCTACACCTTC
TRBJ2-2	TRBV6-5	NA	TRBD1	14	CASSTGGHTGELFF	TGTGCCAGCAGTACAGGGGGCCACACCGGGGAGCTGTTTTTT
TRBJ1-3	TRBV11-2	NA	NA	16	CASSLVKRASGNTIYF	TGTGCCAGCAGCTTAGTGAAGAGGGCCTCTGGAAACACCATATATTTT
TRBJ2-3	TRBV10-3	NA	TRBD2	13	CATGGLAGYTQYF	TGTGCCACCGGGGGACTAGCGGGGTATACGCAGTATTTT
TRBJ1-2	TRBV7-8	NA	TRBD1	16	CASSNTVGTGLYGYTF	TGTGCCAGCAGCAATACCGTCGGGACAGGTCTTTATGGCTACACCTTC
TRBJ1-2	TRBV27	NA	TRBD1	15	CASSPLTGGKNGYTF	TGTGCCAGCAGTCCCTTGACAGGGGGAAAAAATGGCTACACCTTC
TRBJ2-5	TRBV7-9	NA	TRBD1	15	CASSLDDRAGETQYF	TGTGCCAGCAGCTTAGATGACAGGGCTGGGGAGACCCAGTACTTC
TRBJ1-5	TRBV19	NA	NA	11	CASSSDQPQHF	TGTGCCAGTAGTTCTGATCAGCCCCAGCATTTT
TRBJ1-6	TRBV9	NA	NA	15	CASSVDQGSNSPLHF	TGTGCCAGCAGCGTAGACCAGGGTTCTAATTCACCCCTCCACTTT
TRBJ2-1	TRBV12-3/TRBV12-4	NA	NA	12	CASSLGGHEQFF	TGTGCCAGCAGTTTGGGGGGTCATGAGCAGTTCTTC
TRBJ1-5	TRBV30	NA	NA	15	CAWSGGGKGNQPQHF	TGTGCCTGGAGCGGGGGGGGCAAGGGCAATCAGCCCCAGCATTTT
TRBJ1-3	TRBV5-6	NA	TRBD1	16	CASSLVGTGRWNTIYF	TGTGCCAGCAGCTTGGTGGGGACAGGTCGGTGGAACACCATATATTTT
TRBJ2-1	TRBV5-1	once	NA	15	CASTPDLTYYNEQFF	TGCGCCAGCACCCCGGACTTAACTTACTACAATGAGCAGTTCTTC